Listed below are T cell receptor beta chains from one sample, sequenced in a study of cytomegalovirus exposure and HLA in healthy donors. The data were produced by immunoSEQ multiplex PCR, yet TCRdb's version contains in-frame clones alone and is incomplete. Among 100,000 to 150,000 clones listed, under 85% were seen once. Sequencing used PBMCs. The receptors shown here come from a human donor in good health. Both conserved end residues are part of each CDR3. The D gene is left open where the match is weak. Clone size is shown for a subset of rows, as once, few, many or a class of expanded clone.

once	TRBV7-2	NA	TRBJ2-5	CASSSTSWQETQYF	TGTGCCAGCAGCTCTACTAGCTGGCAAGAGACCCAGTACTTC
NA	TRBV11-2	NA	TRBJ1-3	CASSFTSSGTGNTIYF	TGTGCCAGCAGCTTCACCTCCTCGGGGACTGGAAACACCATATATTTT
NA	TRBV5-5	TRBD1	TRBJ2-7	CASSYLNRGDEQYF	TGTGCCAGCAGCTACCTAAACAGGGGGGACGAGCAGTACTTC
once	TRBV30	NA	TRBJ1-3	CAWSVGVSGNTIYF	TGTGCCTGGAGTGTCGGGGTCTCTGGAAACACCATATATTTT
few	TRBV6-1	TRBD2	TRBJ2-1	CASKVGGLNNEQFF	TGTGCCAGCAAGGTGGGAGGGTTAAACAATGAGCAGTTCTTC
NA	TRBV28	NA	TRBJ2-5	CASTSRGGETQYF	TGTGCCAGCACCAGCCGGGGTGGCGAGACCCAGTACTTC
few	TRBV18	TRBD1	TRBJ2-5	CASSSTGTGEETQYF	TGTGCCAGCTCATCGACCGGGACAGGGGAAGAGACCCAGTACTTC
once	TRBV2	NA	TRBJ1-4	CASSVGQGTTNEKLFF	TGTGCCAGCAGTGTGGGGCAGGGTACGACTAATGAAAAACTGTTTTTT
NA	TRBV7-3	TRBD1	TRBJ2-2	CASSSSQGAGGELFF	TGTGCCAGCAGCTCCTCACAGGGGGCAGGCGGGGAGCTGTTTTTT
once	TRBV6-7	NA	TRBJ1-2	CASLLLIRGYGYTF	TGTGCCAGCCTCCTCCTAATCCGGGGTTACGGCTACACCTTC
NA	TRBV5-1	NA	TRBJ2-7	CASSLGQQREQYF	TGCGCCAGCAGCCTCGGACAGCAGAGAGAGCAGTACTTC
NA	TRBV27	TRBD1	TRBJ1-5	CASSLRALWTGGRQPQHF	TGTGCCAGCAGTTTACGGGCATTATGGACAGGGGGCAGGCAGCCCCAGCATTTT
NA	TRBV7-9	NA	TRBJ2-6	CASSLTRDFGSGANVLTF	TGTGCCAGCAGCCTCACGCGGGACTTTGGCTCTGGGGCCAACGTCCTGACTTTC
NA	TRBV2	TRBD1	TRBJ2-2	CASGQQGMGTGELFF	TGTGCCAGCGGCCAACAGGGGATGGGCACCGGGGAGCTGTTTTTT
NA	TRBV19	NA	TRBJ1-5	CASSTGWGLGPQHF	TGTGCCAGTAGTACAGGGTGGGGACTAGGGCCCCAGCATTTT
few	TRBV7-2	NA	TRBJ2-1	CASSRRRGQVNEQFF	TGTGCCAGCAGCCGACGGAGGGGGCAGGTCAATGAGCAGTTCTTC
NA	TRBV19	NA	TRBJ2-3	CASSSGTDTQYF	TGTGCCAGTAGTTCTGGCACAGATACGCAGTATTTT
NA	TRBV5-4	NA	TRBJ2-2	CASSLELGWEENTGELFF	TGTGCCAGCAGCTTGGAGCTTGGGTGGGAGGAGAACACCGGGGAGCTGTTTTTT
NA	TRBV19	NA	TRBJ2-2	CASSSLATPGAGELFF	TGTGCCAGTAGTAGTTTGGCGACCCCAGGCGCCGGGGAGCTGTTTTTT
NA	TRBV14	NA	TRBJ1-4	CASSPGQGYEKLFF	TGTGCCAGCAGCCCTGGGCAGGGGTATGAAAAACTGTTTTTT
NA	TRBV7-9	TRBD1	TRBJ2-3	CASSLEQGRSDTQYF	TGTGCCAGCAGCTTAGAACAGGGGCGGTCAGATACGCAGTATTTT
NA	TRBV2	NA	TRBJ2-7	CASSVGTGIIVDYEQYF	TGTGCCAGCAGTGTAGGAACAGGGATTATAGTGGACTACGAGCAGTACTTC
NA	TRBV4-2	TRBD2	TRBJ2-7	CASSHPGLAGYEQYF	TGTGCCAGCAGCCATCCCGGACTAGCGGGCTACGAGCAGTACTTC
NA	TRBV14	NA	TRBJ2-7	CASSEGLALAYEQYF	TGTGCCAGCAGCGAAGGACTGGCCCTGGCCTACGAGCAGTACTTC
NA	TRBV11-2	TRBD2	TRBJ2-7	CASSLVGTSGVYNEQYF	TGTGCCAGCAGCTTAGTCGGAACTAGCGGGGTTTACAACGAGCAGTACTTC
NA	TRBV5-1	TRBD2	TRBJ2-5	CASSLRLAGGLGETQYF	TGCGCCAGCAGCTTGAGACTAGCGGGAGGGCTTGGGGAGACCCAGTACTTC
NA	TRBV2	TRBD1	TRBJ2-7	CASSEGQGPREQYF	TGTGCCAGCAGCGAGGGACAGGGACCGCGGGAGCAGTACTTC
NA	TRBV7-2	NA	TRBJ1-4	CASGQTGVAEKLFF	TGTGCCAGCGGACAGACAGGTGTTGCCGAAAAACTGTTTTTT
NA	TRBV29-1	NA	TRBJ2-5	CSVERQGLGTQYF	TGCAGCGTTGAACGGCAGGGTCTCGGGACCCAGTACTTC
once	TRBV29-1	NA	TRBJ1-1	CSVASGNTEAFF	TGCAGCGTCGCCTCAGGGAACACTGAAGCTTTCTTT
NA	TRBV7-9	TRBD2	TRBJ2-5	CASSLARGSGRGETQYF	TGTGCCAGCAGCTTAGCGAGGGGTAGCGGGAGAGGGGAGACCCAGTACTTC
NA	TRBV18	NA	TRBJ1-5	CASSGQNSNQPQHF	TGTGCCAGCTCAGGACAGAATAGCAATCAGCCCCAGCATTTT
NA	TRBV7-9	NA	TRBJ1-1	CASSFPRNGHPTEAFF	TGTGCCAGCAGCTTCCCACGCAACGGACACCCCACTGAAGCTTTCTTT
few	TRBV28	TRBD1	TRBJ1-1	CASSLRTGGTEAFF	TGTGCCAGCAGTTTAAGGACAGGGGGGACTGAAGCTTTCTTT
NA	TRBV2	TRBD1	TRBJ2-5	CASSYRGRAETQYF	TGTGCCAGCAGCTACAGGGGGCGCGCAGAGACCCAGTACTTC
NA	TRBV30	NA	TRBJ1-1	CAWTRRGLNTEAFF	TGTGCCTGGACCCGCAGGGGCTTGAACACTGAAGCTTTCTTT
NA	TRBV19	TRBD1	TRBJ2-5	CASQPGRTGGWETQYF	TGTGCCAGTCAACCAGGGCGGACAGGGGGCTGGGAGACCCAGTACTTC
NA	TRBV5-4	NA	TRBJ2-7	CASSFPGGDEQYF	TGTGCCAGCAGCTTTCCGGGGGGCGACGAGCAGTACTTC
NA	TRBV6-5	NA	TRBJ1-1	CASRLGGAEAFF	TGTGCCAGCAGGTTGGGAGGGGCTGAAGCTTTCTTT
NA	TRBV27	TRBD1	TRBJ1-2	CASSPRTGNYGYTF	TGTGCCAGCAGCCCTAGGACAGGAAACTATGGCTACACCTTC
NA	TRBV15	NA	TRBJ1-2	CATSRGEGGYGYTF	TGTGCCACCAGCAGAGGGGAGGGCGGCTATGGCTACACCTTC
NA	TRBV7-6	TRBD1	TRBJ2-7	CASSPDETGVSYEQYF	TGTGCCAGCAGCCCAGATGAGACAGGGGTCTCCTACGAGCAGTACTTC
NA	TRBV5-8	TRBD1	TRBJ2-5	CASSYGQGGLEETQYF	TGTGCCAGCAGCTACGGACAGGGCGGCTTGGAGGAGACCCAGTACTTC
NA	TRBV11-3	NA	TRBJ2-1	CASTPQGGTLNEQFF	TGTGCCAGCACCCCCCAGGGGGGTACCCTCAATGAGCAGTTCTTC
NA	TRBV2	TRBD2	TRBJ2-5	CASRSGRMEETQYF	TGTGCCAGCAGAAGCGGGAGGATGGAAGAGACCCAGTACTTC
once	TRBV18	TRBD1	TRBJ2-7	CASSLGQGAYEQYF	TGTGCCAGCTCGCTGGGACAGGGGGCCTACGAGCAGTACTTC
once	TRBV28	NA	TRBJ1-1	CASSFPHGGREAFF	TGTGCCAGCAGTTTTCCCCACGGGGGGCGCGAAGCTTTCTTT
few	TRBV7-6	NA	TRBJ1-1	CASSSRGAEAFF	TGTGCCAGCAGCTCCCGGGGTGCTGAAGCTTTCTTT
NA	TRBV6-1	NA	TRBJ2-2	CASEKSSPGELFF	TGTGCCAGCGAAAAATCAAGCCCGGGGGAGCTGTTTTTT
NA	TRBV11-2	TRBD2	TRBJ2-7	CASSSLGASGSEQYF	TGTGCCAGCAGCTCCCTGGGGGCTAGCGGGAGCGAGCAGTACTTC
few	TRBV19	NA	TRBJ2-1	CASSIGAPGNEQFF	TGTGCCAGTAGTATAGGGGCGCCTGGCAATGAGCAGTTCTTC
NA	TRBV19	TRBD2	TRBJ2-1	CASSMGSGGLYNEQFF	TGTGCCAGTAGTATGGGTAGCGGGGGGCTCTACAATGAGCAGTTCTTC
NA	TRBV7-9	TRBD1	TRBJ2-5	CASSRQGRETQYF	TGTGCCAGCAGTCGACAGGGTCGGGAGACCCAGTACTTC
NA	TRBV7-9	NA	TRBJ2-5	CSSRTTSTKETQYF	TGTTCCAGCAGAACGACTAGTACAAAAGAGACCCAGTACTTC